These T cell receptor beta chains were read from a single sample in a study of blood T cell repertoires in COVID-19. Clones were sequenced by immunoSEQ multiplex PCR, and TCRdb holds only the in-frame ones, with some missing. The table lists 140,000 to 150,000 clones, around nine tenths of them singletons. The source material was peripheral blood. The receptors originated from a woman in her forties or fifties with acute or convalescent COVID-19. CDR3s include the opening cysteine and the closing phenylalanine or tryptophan. The order of the fields is J gene, clone size, V gene, D gene, CDR3 DNA, CDR3 protein. The D gene is left open where the match is weak. Some rows mark clone size as missing; the rest say once, few, many or name a class of expanded clone.

>TRBJ2-1|once|TRBV29-1|-
TGCAGCACCGGTCCATACAATGAGCAGTTCTTC
CSTGPYNEQFF
>TRBJ2-5|-|TRBV19|TRBD2
TGTGCCAGTAGTATCACTAGCGGGAGGGCCATCGGGACCCAGTACTTC
CASSITSGRAIGTQYF
>TRBJ2-3|-|TRBV27|TRBD2
TGTGCCAGCAGTCCCCCGACTGGACTAGCCACAGATACGCAGTATTTT
CASSPPTGLATDTQYF
>TRBJ1-4|-|TRBV19|-
TGTGCCAGTACTCGGCGGACTAATGAAAAACTGTTTTTT
CASTRRTNEKLFF
>TRBJ2-1|-|TRBV4-2|-
TGTGCCAGCAGCCAAGGGCTCGCGGACTATGAGCAGTTCTTC
CASSQGLADYEQFF
>TRBJ2-1|-|TRBV5-4|TRBD1
TGTGCCAGCAGCCAGGACAGGGGGGCCTACAATGAGCAGTTCTTC
CASSQDRGAYNEQFF
>TRBJ2-1|once|TRBV4-2|TRBD2
TGTGCCAGCAGCCAAGCATACGATACTAGCGGCTCCTACAATGAGCAGTTCTTC
CASSQAYDTSGSYNEQFF
>TRBJ1-1|-|TRBV7-3|TRBD1
TGTGCCAGCAGCGCGGGACAGGGGGAGACTGAAGCTTTCTTT
CASSAGQGETEAFF
>TRBJ2-1|-|TRBV5-1|-
TGCGCCAGCAGCTTGGATGCAGGGCTCTACAATGAGCAGTTCTTC
CASSLDAGLYNEQFF
>TRBJ2-7|-|TRBV27|-
TGTGCCAGCAGCCTCGGGGGAGTAGGGTCCTACGAGCAGTACTTC
CASSLGGVGSYEQYF
>TRBJ1-2|-|TRBV3-1/TRBV3-2|-
TGTGCCAGCAGCCAGGGGAGCGGCTACACCTTC
CASSQGSGYTF
>TRBJ2-5|-|TRBV19|-
TGTGCCAGTAGGGAAGCAGGGTATGGGGAGACCCAGTACTTC
CASREAGYGETQYF
>TRBJ1-6|once|TRBV30|-
TGTGCCTGGAGTCGCACAGCTAATTCACCCCTCCACTTT
CAWSRTANSPLHF
>TRBJ2-7|once|TRBV27|-
TGTGCCAGCAGTCCAAGACAGGACTGGGGGTTCGAGCAGTACTTC
CASSPRQDWGFEQYF
>TRBJ1-4|once|TRBV4-1|TRBD1
TGCGCCAGCAGCCAGCTTGGACAGGGGAGAGAAAAACTGTTTTTT
CASSQLGQGREKLFF
>TRBJ2-3|-|TRBV5-1|TRBD1
TGCGCCAGCAGCACCCGGACAGGGGGGACAGATACGCAGTATTTT
CASSTRTGGTDTQYF
>TRBJ1-1|-|TRBV3-1/TRBV3-2|-
TGTGCCAGCAGCCTAGGGACACGAAACACTGAAGCTTTCTTT
CASSLGTRNTEAFF
>TRBJ1-2|-|TRBV19|TRBD1
TGTGCCAGTAGTGGACAGGGGTCCTATGGCTACACCTTC
CASSGQGSYGYTF
>TRBJ2-5|-|TRBV6-5|TRBD1
TGTGCCAGCAGCTTCGGGACAGGAAAAGAGACCCAGTACTTC
CASSFGTGKETQYF
>TRBJ1-1|-|TRBV5-4|-
TGTGCCAGCAGCTTGGAAGGGGCGAACACTGAAGCTTTCTTT
CASSLEGANTEAFF
>TRBJ1-2|-|TRBV5-1|TRBD1
TGCGCCAGCAGCTTGGCCCCAGGGGGCGCGGGCTACACCTTC
CASSLAPGGAGYTF
>TRBJ2-7|-|TRBV29-1|TRBD2
TGCAGCGTGGGACTAGCGGAGGCCTACGAGCAGTACTTC
CSVGLAEAYEQYF
>TRBJ2-7|once|TRBV6-5|TRBD2
TGTGCCAGCAGCCTACTAGCGGGCCCTGGGGAGCAGTACTTC
CASSLLAGPGEQYF
>TRBJ1-5|-|TRBV27|-
TGTGCCAGCAGTTTCAGGGGAGGGGCGTTCATTTTT
CASSFRGGAFIF
>TRBJ2-5|-|TRBV11-2|-
TGTGCCAGCAGCTTAGGTGCGCTACCTCAAGAGACCCAGTACTTC
CASSLGALPQETQYF
>TRBJ2-7|-|TRBV6-5|TRBD2
TGTGCCAGCCACCCTAGCGGAGCTCTCTACGAGCAGTACTTC
CASHPSGALYEQYF
>TRBJ1-2|-|TRBV18|TRBD1
TGTGCCAGCTCACAAACGGACAGGGCTGGTGGCTACACCTTC
CASSQTDRAGGYTF
>TRBJ1-6|-|TRBV5-1|-
TGCGCCAGCAGCTTGGATGGGGGCAGGGATTCACCCCTCCACTTT
CASSLDGGRDSPLHF
>TRBJ1-5|-|TRBV19|TRBD1
TGTGCCAGTAGGACAGGGGTTGGCTTAGGGCAGCCCCAGCATTTT
CASRTGVGLGQPQHF
>TRBJ1-6|once|TRBV6-1|TRBD1
TGTGCCAGCAGTGAAGCCTGGGACAGGTCACCCCTCCACTTT
CASSEAWDRSPLHF
>TRBJ2-1|-|TRBV2|TRBD2
TGTGCCAGCAGTGAATCTACTAGCGGGAGGGCCGAGTTCTTC
CASSESTSGRAEFF
>TRBJ1-2|few|TRBV18|-
TGTGCCAGCTCACCATGGGGGGAGAGCTATGGCTACACCTTC
CASSPWGESYGYTF